Described below is a single TCR beta chain sequence and its context. Its specific antigen is unknown. No per-base quality is available; no much larger clone lies one base away. The entire isolated RNA was reverse transcribed using the High Capacity cDNA Reverse Transcription Kit, and thus expressed TCRB transcripts were sequenced. Naive, central memory and regulatory T cell samples underwent deep immunoSEQ sequencing, averaging about 3.57 million total reads per sample. After sorted cells were lysed in RLT buffer, RNA was extracted with DNase-treated RNeasy Micro or Mini kits, with the choice depending on cell number. Each cell subset was processed separately to prevent cross-contamination, with patient and healthy donor samples processed together. The immunoSEQ multiplex PCR was used to amplify TCRB sequences from cDNA, generating 87-bp fragments that spanned the CDR3 region. The amplicons were sequenced using the Illumina HiSeq platform. The published analysis was carried out like this. Synthetic template baselines were used to correct PCR bias computationally, reads within Hamming distance 2 were collapsed, and singletons that could not be merged were discarded. By aligning reads against IMGT, V, D and J genes, CDR3 length, and insertions or deletions at six rearrangement sites were assigned. Clonotype counts were normalized to sorted cell number within each subset before computing true diversity and Gini coefficients with the tcR R package. The overlap coefficient, calculated on TCRB nucleotide sequences, was used to quantify repertoire sharing. As a proxy for the pre-selection repertoire, out-of-frame TCRB sequences from naive cells were analyzed. TCRdb carries this immuneACCESS record with in-frame sequences only. Its versions omit some clonotypes, under half of them owing to an unresolved V gene in the studies checked, with the rest unexplained. V, J and clone size are taken as reported in that table, and D and trimming were inferred from the DNA itself. The sample records 970,000 or so clones, under 20% of which are singletons. The ten largest clones represent around 0.02% of the sample.

The data were obtained in a study of beta chain features in type 1 diabetes (dated by TCRdb to between 2017 and 2018). About the investigation overall: Mean age, gender distribution, total cell number and subset yield did not differ between patients and healthy donors. The study compared TCRB repertoires of sorted circulating CD4+ T cell subsets between recently diagnosed type 1 diabetes patients and matched healthy donors. A total of 107,917,701 sorted cells were examined across all samples, and the number of cells per subset was strongly correlated with RNA yield. Naive and central memory subsets were obtained from all 30 or so donors, but regulatory and stem cell-like memory subsets were isolated from only 8 patients and 8 healthy donors.

Overall study outcomes, separate from this receptor: Shorter templates might be favored by PCR, yet because patient and control samples were amplified and corrected together, any such skew would affect both groups equally. Only small numbers of individuals were included in the HLA sub-analyses, which left unresolved whether HLA type had any influence on TCRB rearrangement. In all four CD4+ subsets, TCRB CDR3 length was moderately but significantly shorter in type 1 diabetes patients. The naive, central memory and regulatory TCRB repertoires appeared to resemble one another more closely among patients than among healthy donors. Because cDNA rather than genomic DNA was sequenced, highly expressing activated cells could have been over-represented, although no difference in activation and CD3 levels was found between groups. At VDJ recombination sites, patients with type 1 diabetes made fewer insertions and deleted more nucleotides, a pattern implying thymic rearrangement abnormalities.

A single peripheral blood draw of roughly 0.11 L on average was collected from each donor into heparinised tubes. A BD FACSAria II was used to sort naive, central memory, regulatory and stem cell-like memory CD4+ T cells with a panel that included CD45RO, CCR7, CD25, CD127, CD95 and CD27. A purity above 98% was achieved for all sorted populations. PBMCs were separated immediately by Lymphoprep density gradient centrifugation and were stained directly, without being cultured. Samples were stained and sorted in pairs, with one healthy donor and one patient per experiment, so that batch effects were minimized. The germline V gene sets CDR1 to SGHTA and CDR2 to FQGNSA. The CDR3, cysteine through phenylalanine, is 16 amino acids long. Just the 48-base CDR3 DNA is kept, in frame starting at base 1. For this chain, trimming is 4 bases at the V end and 6 bases at the J end, and the number of junction bases without a gene match is 4.

Recombination connected TRBV7-2 to TRBJ2-1; TRBD2 aligns with 15 central bases. Material: naive CD4+ T cells from blood. Reading the label with the study, this specimen's cell subset or site is: true naive CD4+ T cells. This sequence was found in a woman in her late teens or twenties in good health. The sequence in DNA is TGTGCCAGCAGCTCGGGACTAGCGGGAGGACTCAATGAGCAGTTCTTC. This sequence encodes CASSSGLAGGLNEQFF. The variable domain in full, with residues beyond the CDR3 obtained from the reference TRBV7-2 and TRBJ2-1 genes, is GAGVSQSPSNKVTEKGKDVELRCDPISGHTALYWYRQSLGQGLEFLIYFQGNSAPDKSGLPSDRFSAERTGGSVSTLTIQRTQQEDSAVYLCASSSGLAGGLNEQFFGPGTRLTVL.